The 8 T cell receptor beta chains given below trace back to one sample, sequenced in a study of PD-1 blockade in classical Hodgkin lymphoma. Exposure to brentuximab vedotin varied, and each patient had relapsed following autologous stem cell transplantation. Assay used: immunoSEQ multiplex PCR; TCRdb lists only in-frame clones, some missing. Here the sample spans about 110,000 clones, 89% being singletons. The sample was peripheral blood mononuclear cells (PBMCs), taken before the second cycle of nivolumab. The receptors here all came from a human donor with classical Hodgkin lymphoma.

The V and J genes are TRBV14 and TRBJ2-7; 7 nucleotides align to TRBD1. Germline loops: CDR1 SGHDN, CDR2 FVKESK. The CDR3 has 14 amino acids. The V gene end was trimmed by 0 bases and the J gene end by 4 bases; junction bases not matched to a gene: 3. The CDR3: CASSQEQGPYEQYF. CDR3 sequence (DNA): TGTGCCAGCAGCCAAGAACAGGGGCCTTACGAGCAGTACTTC. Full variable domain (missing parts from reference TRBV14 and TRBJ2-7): EAGVTQFPSHSVIEKGQTVTLRCDPISGHDNLYWYRRVMGKEIKFLLHFVKESKQDESGMPNNRFLAERTGGTYSTLKVQPAELEDSGVYFCASSQEQGPYEQYFGPGTRLTVT.

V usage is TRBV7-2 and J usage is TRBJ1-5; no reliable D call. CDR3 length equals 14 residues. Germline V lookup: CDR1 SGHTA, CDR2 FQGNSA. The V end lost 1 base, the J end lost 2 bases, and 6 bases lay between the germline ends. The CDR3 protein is CASSLEEGNQPQHF. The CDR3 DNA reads TGTGCCAGCAGCTTAGAAGAGGGCAATCAGCCCCAGCATTTT.

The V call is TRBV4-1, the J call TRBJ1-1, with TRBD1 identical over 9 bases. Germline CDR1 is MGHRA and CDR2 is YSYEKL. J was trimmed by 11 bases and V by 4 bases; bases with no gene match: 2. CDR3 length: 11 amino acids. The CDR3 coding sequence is TGCGCCAGCAGCCCCGGGACAGGGGCTTTCTTT. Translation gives CASSPGTGAFF.

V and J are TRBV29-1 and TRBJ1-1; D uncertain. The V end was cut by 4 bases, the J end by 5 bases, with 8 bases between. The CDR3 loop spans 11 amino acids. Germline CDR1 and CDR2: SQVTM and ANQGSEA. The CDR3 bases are TGCAGCGTTGCGGACGGGACTGAAGCTTTCTTT. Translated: CSVADGTEAFF. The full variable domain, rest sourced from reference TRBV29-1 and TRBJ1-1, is SAVISQKPSRDICQRGTSLTIQCQVDSQVTMMFWYRQQPGQSLTLIATANQGSEATYESGFVIDKFPISRPNLTFSTLTVSNMSPEDSSIYLCSVADGTEAFFGQGTRLTVV.

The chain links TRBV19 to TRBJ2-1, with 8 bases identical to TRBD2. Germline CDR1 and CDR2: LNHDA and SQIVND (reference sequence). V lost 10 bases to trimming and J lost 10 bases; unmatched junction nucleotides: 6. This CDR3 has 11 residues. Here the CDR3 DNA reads TGTGCCACCAGGACTAGCCGCGAGCAGTTCTTC. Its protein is CATRTSREQFF.

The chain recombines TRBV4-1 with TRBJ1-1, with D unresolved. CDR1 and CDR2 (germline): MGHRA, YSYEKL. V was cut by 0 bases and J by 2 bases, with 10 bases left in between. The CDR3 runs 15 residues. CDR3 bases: TGCGCCAGCAGCCAAGATCATGGCCCTAACACTGAAGCTTTCTTT. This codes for CASSQDHGPNTEAFF.

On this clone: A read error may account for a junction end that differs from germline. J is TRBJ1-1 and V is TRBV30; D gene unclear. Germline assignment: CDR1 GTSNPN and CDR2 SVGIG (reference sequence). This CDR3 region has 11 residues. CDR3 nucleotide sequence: TGTGCCTGGACTGAGAACTCTGAAGCTTTCTTT. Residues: CAWTENSEAFF.

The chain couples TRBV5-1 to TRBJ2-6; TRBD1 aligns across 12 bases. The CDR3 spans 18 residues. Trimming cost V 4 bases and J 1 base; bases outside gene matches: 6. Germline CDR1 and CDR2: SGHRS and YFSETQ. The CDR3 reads CASSPGQGAISGANVLTF. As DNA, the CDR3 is TGCGCCAGCAGCCCGGGACAGGGGGCCATTTCTGGGGCCAACGTCCTGACTTTC.